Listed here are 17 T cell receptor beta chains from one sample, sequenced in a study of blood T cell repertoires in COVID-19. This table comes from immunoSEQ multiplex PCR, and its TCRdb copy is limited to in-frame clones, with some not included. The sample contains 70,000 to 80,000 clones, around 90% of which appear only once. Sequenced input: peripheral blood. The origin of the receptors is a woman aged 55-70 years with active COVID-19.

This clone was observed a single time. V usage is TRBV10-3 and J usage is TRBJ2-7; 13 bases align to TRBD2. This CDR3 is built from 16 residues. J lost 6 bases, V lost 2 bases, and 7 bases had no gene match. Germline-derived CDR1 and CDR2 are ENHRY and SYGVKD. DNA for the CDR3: TGTGCCATCAGTGAGCGTGGACTAGCGGGAGTGGGCGAGCAGTACTTC. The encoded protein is CAISERGLAGVGEQYF.

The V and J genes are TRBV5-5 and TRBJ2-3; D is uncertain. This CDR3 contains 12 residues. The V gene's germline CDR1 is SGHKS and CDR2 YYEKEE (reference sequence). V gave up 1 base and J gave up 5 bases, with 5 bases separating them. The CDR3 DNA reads TGTGCCAGCAGCTTGTCCAGAGATACGCAGTATTTT. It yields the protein CASSLSRDTQYF.

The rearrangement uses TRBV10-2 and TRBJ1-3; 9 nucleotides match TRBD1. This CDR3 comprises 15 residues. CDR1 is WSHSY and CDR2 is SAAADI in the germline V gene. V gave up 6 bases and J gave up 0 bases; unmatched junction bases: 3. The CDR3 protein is CASRPGQGSGNTIYF. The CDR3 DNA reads TGCGCCAGCAGACCGGGACAGGGCTCTGGAAACACCATATATTTT.

The CDR3 protein is CASSLDSASDPNEQFF. The DNA for the CDR3 is TGCGCCAGCAGCTTGGACTCAGCGTCAGATCCAAATGAGCAGTTCTTC. V usage is TRBV5-1 and J usage is TRBJ2-1; D ambiguous. Per germline, CDR1 SGHRS and CDR2 YFSETQ. There are 16 residues in the CDR3. The V gene lost 0 bases and the J gene lost 7 bases, with 17 bases spanning the gap.

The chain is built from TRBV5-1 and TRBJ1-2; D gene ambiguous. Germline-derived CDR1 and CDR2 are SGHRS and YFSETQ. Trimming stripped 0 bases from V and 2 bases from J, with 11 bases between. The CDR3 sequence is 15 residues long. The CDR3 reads CASSLEGSGNYGYTF. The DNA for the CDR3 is TGCGCCAGCAGCTTGGAGGGCAGCGGGAACTATGGCTACACCTTC.

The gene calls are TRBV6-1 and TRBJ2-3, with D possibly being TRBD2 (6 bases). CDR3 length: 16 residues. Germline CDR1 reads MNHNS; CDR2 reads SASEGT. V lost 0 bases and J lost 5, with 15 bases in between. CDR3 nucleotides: TGTGCCAGCAGTGAAGCGCAGGTGGGACTCGGAGATACGCAGTATTTT. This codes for CASSEAQVGLGDTQYF.

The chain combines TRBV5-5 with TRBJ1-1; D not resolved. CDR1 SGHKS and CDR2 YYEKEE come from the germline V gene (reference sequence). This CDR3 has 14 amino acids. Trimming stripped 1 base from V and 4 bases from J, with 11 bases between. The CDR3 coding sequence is TGTGCCAGCAGCTTGTTCGGGTCCGGCACTGAAGCTTTCTTT. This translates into CASSLFGSGTEAFF.

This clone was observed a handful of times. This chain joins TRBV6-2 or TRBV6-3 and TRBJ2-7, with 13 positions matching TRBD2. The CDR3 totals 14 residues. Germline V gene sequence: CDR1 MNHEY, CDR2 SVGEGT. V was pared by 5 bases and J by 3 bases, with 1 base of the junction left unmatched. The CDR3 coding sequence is TGTGCCAGCAGTAGACTAGCGGGAGGCTACGAGCAGTACTTC. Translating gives CASSRLAGGYEQYF.

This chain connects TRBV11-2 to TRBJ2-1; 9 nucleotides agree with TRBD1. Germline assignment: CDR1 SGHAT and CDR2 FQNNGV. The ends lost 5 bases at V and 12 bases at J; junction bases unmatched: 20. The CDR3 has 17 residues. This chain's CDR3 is CASSNNAGTGYHKGQFF. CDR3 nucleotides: TGTGCCAGCAGCAACAACGCCGGGACAGGGTACCACAAGGGGCAGTTCTTC.

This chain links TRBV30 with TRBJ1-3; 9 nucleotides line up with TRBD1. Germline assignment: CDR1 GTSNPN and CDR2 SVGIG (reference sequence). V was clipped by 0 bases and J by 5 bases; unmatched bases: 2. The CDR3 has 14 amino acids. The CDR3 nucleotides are TGTGCCTGGAGTGTACAGGGGGCGAGAAACACCATATATTTT. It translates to CAWSVQGARNTIYF.

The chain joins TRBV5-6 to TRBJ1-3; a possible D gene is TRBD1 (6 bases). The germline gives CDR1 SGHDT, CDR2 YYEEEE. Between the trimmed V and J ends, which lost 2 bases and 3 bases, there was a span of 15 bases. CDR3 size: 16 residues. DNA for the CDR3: TGTGCCAGCAGCTTTTGGGAAGGGGGTCGTGGAAACACCATATATTTT. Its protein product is CASSFWEGGRGNTIYF.

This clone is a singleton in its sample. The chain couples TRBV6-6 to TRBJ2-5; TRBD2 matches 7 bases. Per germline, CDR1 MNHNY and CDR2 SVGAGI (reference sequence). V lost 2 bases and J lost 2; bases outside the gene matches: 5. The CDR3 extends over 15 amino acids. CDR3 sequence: CASSYKAGNQETQYF. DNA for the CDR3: TGTGCCAGCAGTTACAAAGCGGGAAATCAAGAGACCCAGTACTTC.

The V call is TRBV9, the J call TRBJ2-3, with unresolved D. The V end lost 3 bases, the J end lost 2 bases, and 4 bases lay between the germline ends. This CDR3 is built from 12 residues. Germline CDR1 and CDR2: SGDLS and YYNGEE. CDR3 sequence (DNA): TGTGCCAGCAGCGCCGTCACAGATACGCAGTATTTT. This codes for CASSAVTDTQYF. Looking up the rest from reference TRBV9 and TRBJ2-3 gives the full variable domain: DSGVTQTPKHLITATGQRVTLRCSPRSGDLSVYWYQQSLDQGLQFLIQYYNGEERAKGNILERFSAQQFPDLHSELNLSSLELGDSALYFCASSAVTDTQYFGPGTRLTVL.

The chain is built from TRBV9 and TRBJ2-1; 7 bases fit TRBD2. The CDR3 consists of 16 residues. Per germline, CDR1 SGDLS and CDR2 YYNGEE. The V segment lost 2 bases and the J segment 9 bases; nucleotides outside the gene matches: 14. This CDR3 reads CASSVGPRLALSEQFF. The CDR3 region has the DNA TGTGCCAGCAGCGTCGGGCCGCGACTAGCTCTTTCTGAGCAGTTCTTC.

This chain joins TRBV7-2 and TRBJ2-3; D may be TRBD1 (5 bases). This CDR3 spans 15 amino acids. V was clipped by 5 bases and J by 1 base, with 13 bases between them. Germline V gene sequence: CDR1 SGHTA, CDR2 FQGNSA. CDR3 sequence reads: CASSITGSRTDTQYF. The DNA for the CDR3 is TGTGCCAGCAGCATAACAGGTTCCCGCACAGATACGCAGTATTTT.

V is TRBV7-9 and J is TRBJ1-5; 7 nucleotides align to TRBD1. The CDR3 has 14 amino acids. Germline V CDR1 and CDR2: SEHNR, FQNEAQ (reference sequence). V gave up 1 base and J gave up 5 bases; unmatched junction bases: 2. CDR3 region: CASSLGDSYQPQHF. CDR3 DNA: TGTGCCAGCAGCTTAGGGGACAGCTATCAGCCCCAGCATTTT.

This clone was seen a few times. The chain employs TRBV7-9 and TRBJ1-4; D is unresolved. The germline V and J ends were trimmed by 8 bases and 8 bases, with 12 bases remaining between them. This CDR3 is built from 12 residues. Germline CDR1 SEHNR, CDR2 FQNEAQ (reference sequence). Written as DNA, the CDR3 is TGTGCCAGCCGGGGAATCGACGAAAAACTGTTTTTT. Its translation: CASRGIDEKLFF.